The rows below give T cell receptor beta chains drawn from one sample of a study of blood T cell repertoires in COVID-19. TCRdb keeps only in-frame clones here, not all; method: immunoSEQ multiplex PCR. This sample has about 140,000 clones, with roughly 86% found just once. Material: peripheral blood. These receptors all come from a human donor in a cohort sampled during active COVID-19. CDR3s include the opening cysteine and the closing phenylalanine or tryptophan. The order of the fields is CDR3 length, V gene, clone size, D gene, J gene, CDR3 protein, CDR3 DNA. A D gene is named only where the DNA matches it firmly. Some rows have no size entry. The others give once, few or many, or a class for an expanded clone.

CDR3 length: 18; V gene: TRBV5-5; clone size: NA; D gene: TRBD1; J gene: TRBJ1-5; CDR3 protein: CASSLFTVRQGVGQPQHF; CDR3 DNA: TGTGCCAGCAGCTTGTTTACAGTCAGACAGGGAGTCGGGCAGCCCCAGCATTTT
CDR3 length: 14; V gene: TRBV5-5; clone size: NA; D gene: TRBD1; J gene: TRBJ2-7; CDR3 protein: CASSLVGQGYEQYF; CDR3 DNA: TGTGCCAGCAGCTTGGTGGGACAGGGTTACGAGCAGTACTTC
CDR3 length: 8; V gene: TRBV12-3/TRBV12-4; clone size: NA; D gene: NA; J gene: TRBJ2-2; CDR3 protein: CASSFRVF; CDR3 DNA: TGTGCCAGCAGTTTTCGGGTTTTT
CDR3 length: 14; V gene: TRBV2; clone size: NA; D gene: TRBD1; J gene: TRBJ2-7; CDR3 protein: CASSTGQGSYEQYF; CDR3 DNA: TGTGCCAGCAGTACCGGACAGGGAAGTTACGAGCAGTACTTC
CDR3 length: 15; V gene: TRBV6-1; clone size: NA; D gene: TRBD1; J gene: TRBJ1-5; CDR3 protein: CASSDGQGGNQPQHF; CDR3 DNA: TGTGCCAGCAGTGACGGACAGGGGGGCAATCAGCCCCAGCATTTT
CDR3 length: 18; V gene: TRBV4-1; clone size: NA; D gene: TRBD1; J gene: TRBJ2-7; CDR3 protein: CASSQGSILDRGTYEQYF; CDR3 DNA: TGCGCCAGCAGCCAAGGGTCAATTTTGGACAGGGGGACCTACGAGCAGTACTTC
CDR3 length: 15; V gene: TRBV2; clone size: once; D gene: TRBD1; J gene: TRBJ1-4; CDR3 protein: CASIGTGALNEKLFF; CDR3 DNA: TGTGCCAGCATTGGGACAGGGGCCCTAAATGAAAAACTGTTTTTT
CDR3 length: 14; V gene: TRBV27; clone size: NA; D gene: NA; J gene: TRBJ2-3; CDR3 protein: CASSPLEPRGTQYF; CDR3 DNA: TGTGCCAGCAGTCCACTTGAGCCTCGGGGTACGCAGTATTTT
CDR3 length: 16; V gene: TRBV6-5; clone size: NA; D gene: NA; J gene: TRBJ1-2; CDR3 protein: CASSYSNAGGYEGYTF; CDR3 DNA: TGTGCCAGCAGTTACTCGAATGCCGGCGGGTATGAAGGCTACACCTTC
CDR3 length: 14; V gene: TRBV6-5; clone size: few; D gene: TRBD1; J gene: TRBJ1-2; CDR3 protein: CASSSGQGIYGYTF; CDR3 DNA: TGTGCCAGCAGTTCGGGACAGGGGATCTATGGCTACACCTTC
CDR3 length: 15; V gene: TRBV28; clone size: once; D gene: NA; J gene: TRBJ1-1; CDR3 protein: CASSLGGRGDTEAFF; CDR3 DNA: TGTGCCAGCAGTTTAGGGGGTCGGGGGGACACTGAAGCTTTCTTT
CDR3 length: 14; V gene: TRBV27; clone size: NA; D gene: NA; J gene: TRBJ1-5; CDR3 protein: CASSSRQLNQPQHF; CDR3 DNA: TGTGCCAGCAGTTCCCGACAGCTCAATCAGCCCCAGCATTTT
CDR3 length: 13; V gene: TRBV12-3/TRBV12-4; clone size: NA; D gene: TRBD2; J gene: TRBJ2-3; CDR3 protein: CASSPHSSGGQYF; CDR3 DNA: TGTGCCAGCAGTCCTCACTCTAGCGGGGGGCAGTATTTT
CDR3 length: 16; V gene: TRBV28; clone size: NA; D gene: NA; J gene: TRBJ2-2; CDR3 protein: CASSLGRQGGTGELFF; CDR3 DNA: TGTGCCAGCAGTTTAGGGAGACAGGGAGGAACCGGGGAGCTGTTTTTT
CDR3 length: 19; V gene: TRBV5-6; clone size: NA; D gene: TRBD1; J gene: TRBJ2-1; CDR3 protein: CASSLSPGQGKVSYNEQFF; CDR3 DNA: TGTGCCAGCAGCTTGTCTCCGGGACAGGGAAAAGTCTCCTACAATGAGCAGTTCTTC
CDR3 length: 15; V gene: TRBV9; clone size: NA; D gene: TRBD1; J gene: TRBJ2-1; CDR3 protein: CASSAGQGAYNEQFF; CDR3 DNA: TGTGCCAGCAGCGCCGGACAGGGGGCCTACAATGAGCAGTTCTTC
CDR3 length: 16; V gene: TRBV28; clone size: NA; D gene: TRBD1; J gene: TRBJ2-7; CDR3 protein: CASSSAGTGGIYEQYF; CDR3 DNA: TGTGCCAGCAGTTCTGCTGGGACAGGGGGCATTTACGAGCAGTACTTC
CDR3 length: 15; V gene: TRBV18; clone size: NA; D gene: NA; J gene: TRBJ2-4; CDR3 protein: CASSDDIGAKNIQYF; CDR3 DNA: TGTGCCAGCTCAGATGACATCGGAGCCAAAAACATTCAGTACTTC
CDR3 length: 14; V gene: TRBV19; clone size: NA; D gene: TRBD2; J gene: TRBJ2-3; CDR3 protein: CASAETSGGDTQYF; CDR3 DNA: TGTGCCTCTGCTGAGACTAGCGGGGGGGATACGCAGTATTTT
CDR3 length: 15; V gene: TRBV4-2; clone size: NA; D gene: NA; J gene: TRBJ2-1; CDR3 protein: CASSQDEQSYNEQFF; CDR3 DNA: TGTGCCAGCAGCCAAGATGAGCAATCCTACAATGAGCAGTTCTTC
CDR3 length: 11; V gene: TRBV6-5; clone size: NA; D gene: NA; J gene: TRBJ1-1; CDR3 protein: CASRDERRDFF; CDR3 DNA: TGTGCCAGCCGCGACGAAAGGCGGGATTTCTTT
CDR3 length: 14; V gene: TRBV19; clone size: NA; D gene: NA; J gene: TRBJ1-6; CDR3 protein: CASSPTGGWSPLHF; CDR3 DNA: TGTGCCAGTAGTCCAACTGGGGGGTGGTCACCCCTCCACTTT
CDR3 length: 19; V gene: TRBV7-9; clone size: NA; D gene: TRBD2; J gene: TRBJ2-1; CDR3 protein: CASSTVLWTSGRVDDEQFF; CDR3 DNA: TGTGCCAGCAGCACAGTTTTATGGACTAGCGGGAGGGTGGACGATGAGCAGTTCTTC
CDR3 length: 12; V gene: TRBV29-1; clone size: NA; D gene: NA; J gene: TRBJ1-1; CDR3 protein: CSVEWGGTEAFF; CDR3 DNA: TGCAGCGTTGAATGGGGAGGCACTGAAGCTTTCTTT
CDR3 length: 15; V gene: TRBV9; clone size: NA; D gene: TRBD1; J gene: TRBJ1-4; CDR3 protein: CASIQDRGLGEKLFF; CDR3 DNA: TGTGCCAGCATCCAAGACAGGGGGCTAGGGGAAAAACTGTTTTTT
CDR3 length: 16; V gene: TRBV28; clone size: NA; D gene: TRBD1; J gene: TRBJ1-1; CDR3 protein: CASRLGTGGQNTEAFF; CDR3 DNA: TGTGCCAGCAGACTCGGGACAGGGGGCCAGAACACTGAAGCTTTCTTT
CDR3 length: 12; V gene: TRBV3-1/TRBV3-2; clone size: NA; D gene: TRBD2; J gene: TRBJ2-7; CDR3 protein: CASSRGGVEQYF; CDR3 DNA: TGTGCCAGCAGCCGGGGGGGAGTCGAGCAGTACTTC
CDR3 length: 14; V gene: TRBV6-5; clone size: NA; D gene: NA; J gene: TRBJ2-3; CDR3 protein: CASTSGFRTDTQYF; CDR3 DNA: TGTGCCAGCACGAGCGGCTTTCGCACAGATACGCAGTATTTT
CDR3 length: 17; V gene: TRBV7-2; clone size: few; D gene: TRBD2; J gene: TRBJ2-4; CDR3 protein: CASSLSLGTSEKNIQYF; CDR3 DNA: TGTGCCAGCAGCTTATCCCTTGGGACTAGCGAGAAAAACATTCAGTACTTC
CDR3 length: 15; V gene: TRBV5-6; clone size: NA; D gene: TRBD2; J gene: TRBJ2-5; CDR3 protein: CASSPYRGVQETQYF; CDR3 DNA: TGTGCCAGCAGCCCTTATCGGGGGGTCCAAGAGACCCAGTACTTC
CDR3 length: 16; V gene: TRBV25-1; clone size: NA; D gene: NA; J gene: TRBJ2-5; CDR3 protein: CASSEVGLKPQETQYF; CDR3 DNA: TGTGCCAGCAGTGAAGTCGGACTAAAACCCCAAGAGACCCAGTACTTC
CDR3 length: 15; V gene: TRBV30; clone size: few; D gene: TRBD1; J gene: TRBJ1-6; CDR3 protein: CAWKFEGAVGSPLHF; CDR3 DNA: TGTGCCTGGAAATTTGAGGGGGCGGTGGGGTCACCCCTCCACTTT
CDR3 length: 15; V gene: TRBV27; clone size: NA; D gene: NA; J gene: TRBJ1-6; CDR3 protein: CASSLNTAYNSPLHF; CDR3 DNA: TGTGCCAGCAGTTTAAACACCGCCTATAATTCACCCCTCCACTTT
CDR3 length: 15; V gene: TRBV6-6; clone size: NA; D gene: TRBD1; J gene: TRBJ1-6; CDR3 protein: CASSKTTGGDSPLHF; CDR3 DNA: TGTGCCAGCAGTAAGACAACAGGGGGCGATTCACCCCTCCACTTT
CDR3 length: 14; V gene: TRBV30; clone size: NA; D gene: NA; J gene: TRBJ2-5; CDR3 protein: CAWATPAITGTQYF; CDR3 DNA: TGTGCCTGGGCGACCCCCGCGATCACGGGGACCCAGTACTTC
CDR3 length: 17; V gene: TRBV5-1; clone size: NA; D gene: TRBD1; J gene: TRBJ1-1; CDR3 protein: CASQSYSSRAGGTEAFF; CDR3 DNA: TGCGCCAGCCAATCTTATTCTTCACGCGCAGGGGGAACTGAAGCTTTCTTT
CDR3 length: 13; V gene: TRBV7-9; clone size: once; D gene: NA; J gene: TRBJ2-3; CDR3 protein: CASSLDGRDTQYF; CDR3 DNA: TGTGCCAGCAGCTTAGACGGGAGAGATACGCAGTATTTT
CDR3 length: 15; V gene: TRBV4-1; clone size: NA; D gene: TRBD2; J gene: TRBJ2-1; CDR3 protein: CASSLRMGGDYEQFF; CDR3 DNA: TGCGCCAGCAGCCTCCGCATGGGAGGGGATTATGAGCAGTTCTTC
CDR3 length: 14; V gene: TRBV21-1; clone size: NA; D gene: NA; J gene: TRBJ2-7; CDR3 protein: CASSKGQGGFEQYF; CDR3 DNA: TGTGCCAGCAGCAAAGGTCAGGGGGGCTTCGAGCAGTACTTC
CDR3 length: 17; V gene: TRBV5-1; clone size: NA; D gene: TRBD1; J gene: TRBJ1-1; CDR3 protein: CASSLYPSLTGGTEAFF; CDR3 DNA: TGCGCCAGCAGCTTGTACCCCTCTTTGACAGGGGGCACTGAAGCTTTCTTT
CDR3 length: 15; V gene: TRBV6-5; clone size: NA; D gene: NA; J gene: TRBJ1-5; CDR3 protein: CASSPYPQGSQPQHF; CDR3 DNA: TGTGCCAGCAGTCCTTACCCGCAGGGAAGTCAGCCCCAGCATTTT
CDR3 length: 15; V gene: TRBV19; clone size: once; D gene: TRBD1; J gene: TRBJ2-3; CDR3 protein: CASRPGTGGADTQYF; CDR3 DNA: TGTGCCAGTAGACCCGGGACAGGGGGGGCAGATACGCAGTATTTT
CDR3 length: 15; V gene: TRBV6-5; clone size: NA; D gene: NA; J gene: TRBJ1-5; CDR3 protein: CASSYSRYSNQPQHF; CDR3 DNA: TGTGCCAGCAGTTACTCGCGCTATAGCAATCAGCCCCAGCATTTT
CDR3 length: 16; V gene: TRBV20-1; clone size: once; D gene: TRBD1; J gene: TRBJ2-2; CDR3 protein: CSASPRTGVNTGELFF; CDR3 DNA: TGCAGTGCTAGTCCCCGGACAGGGGTTAACACCGGGGAGCTGTTTTTT
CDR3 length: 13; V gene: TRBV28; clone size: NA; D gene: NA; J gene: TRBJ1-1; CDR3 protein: CASSPQGYTEAFF; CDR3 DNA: TGTGCCAGCAGCCCCCAGGGGTACACTGAAGCTTTCTTT
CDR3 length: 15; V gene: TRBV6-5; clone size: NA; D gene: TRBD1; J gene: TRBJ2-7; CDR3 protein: CASSYDRGYSYEQYF; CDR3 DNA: TGTGCCAGCAGTTACGACAGGGGTTACTCCTACGAGCAGTACTTC